Listed below are T cell receptor beta chains from one sample, sequenced in a study of T cell responses to AZD1222 COVID-19 vaccine. Sequenced by immunoSEQ multiplex PCR; TCRdb stores in-frame clones only, minus some. This table holds roughly 85,000 clones, nearly 90% found once. The material sequenced was peripheral blood, taken on day 0 of MenACWY control vaccination. These receptors were obtained from an adult in good health. Both conserved end residues are part of each CDR3. D genes are given only for firm matches. Rows give clone size only sometimes, using once, few, many, or a class for an expanded clone.

v_gene	d_gene	j_gene	abundance	CDR3aa	CDR3nt
TRBV7-2	TRBD1	TRBJ2-5	-	CASSPLRDRGLETQYF	TGTGCCAGCAGCCCCCTCCGGGACAGGGGATTGGAGACCCAGTACTTC
TRBV4-1	-	TRBJ1-6	-	CASSPVGQYNSPLHF	TGCGCCAGCAGCCCGGTTGGACAGTATAATTCACCCCTCCACTTT
TRBV24-1	-	TRBJ2-5	-	CATSDSGTEKGETQYF	TGTGCCACCAGTGATTCCGGGACCGAAAAGGGAGAGACCCAGTACTTC
TRBV7-9	-	TRBJ1-2	medium-sized	CASSLAGAAYGYTF	TGTGCCAGCAGCTTAGCAGGGGCAGCCTATGGCTACACCTTC
TRBV25-1	-	TRBJ1-4	-	CASSENVEKLFF	TGTGCCAGCAGTGAAAACGTGGAAAAACTGTTTTTT
TRBV7-9	-	TRBJ1-4	few	CASSFSGGEKLFF	TGTGCCAGCAGCTTCTCCGGGGGTGAAAAACTGTTTTTT
TRBV5-5	-	TRBJ2-1	few	CASSFLVGNEQFF	TGTGCCAGCAGCTTTTTAGTCGGGAATGAGCAGTTCTTC
TRBV11-2	TRBD1	TRBJ2-3	-	CASSLQGASTDTQYF	TGTGCCAGCAGTTTACAGGGGGCTAGCACAGATACGCAGTATTTT
TRBV2	-	TRBJ1-5	-	CASRVVSGNQPQHF	TGTGCCAGCAGGGTTGTCTCTGGTAATCAGCCCCAGCATTTT
TRBV4-2	-	TRBJ1-6	-	CASSQDRLTYNSPLHF	TGTGCCAGCAGCCAAGACAGGTTAACCTATAATTCACCCCTCCACTTT
TRBV28	-	TRBJ2-7	-	CASSFQVTPEQYF	TGTGCCAGCAGTTTTCAAGTAACCCCCGAGCAGTACTTC
TRBV7-9	-	TRBJ1-2	-	CASSLLGGTVPNYGYTF	TGTGCCAGCAGCTTATTGGGTGGAACCGTTCCTAACTATGGCTACACCTTC
TRBV2	-	TRBJ1-5	-	CASSEGAQPQHF	TGTGCCAGCAGTGAGGGGGCTCAGCCCCAGCATTTT
TRBV9	TRBD1	TRBJ1-2	-	CASSVAEGQGNYGYTF	TGTGCCAGCAGCGTAGCTGAGGGACAGGGCAACTATGGCTACACCTTC
TRBV12-5	-	TRBJ2-7	-	CASGLGTEGGEQYF	TGTGCTAGTGGTTTGGGCACGGAAGGGGGAGAGCAGTACTTC
TRBV20-1	-	TRBJ1-2	-	CSARFLGYTF	TGCAGTGCTAGATTTCTAGGCTACACCTTC
TRBV7-8	-	TRBJ1-1	-	CASSLWTDLSTEAFF	TGTGCCAGCAGCTTATGGACAGATTTGAGTACTGAAGCTTTCTTT
TRBV6-2/TRBV6-3	TRBD2	TRBJ2-1	-	CASSSPSGGAVEQFF	TGTGCCAGCAGTTCCCCCAGCGGGGGGGCCGTTGAGCAGTTCTTC
TRBV6-4	-	TRBJ2-7	once	CASTDRGGGPYEQYF	TGTGCCAGCACCGATAGAGGGGGGGGACCCTACGAGCAGTACTTC
TRBV30	-	TRBJ2-3	-	CAWRSGDRGTQYF	TGTGCCTGGAGATCGGGGGACCGGGGAACGCAGTATTTT
TRBV10-2	TRBD2	TRBJ2-3	once	CASSEGSGGVFDTQYF	TGCGCCAGCAGTGAGGGGAGCGGGGGTGTGTTTGATACGCAGTATTTT
TRBV27	-	TRBJ2-1	few	CASSFNPANEQFF	TGTGCCAGCAGTTTCAATCCGGCGAATGAGCAGTTCTTC
TRBV6-1	-	TRBJ1-4	-	CASSEVGRVDEKLFF	TGTGCCAGCAGTGAAGTCGGCAGGGTGGACGAAAAACTGTTTTTT
TRBV25-1	-	TRBJ2-6	-	CASSGGPNDSGANVLTF	TGTGCCAGCAGTGGAGGACCGAATGACTCTGGGGCCAACGTCCTGACTTTC
TRBV7-2	-	TRBJ1-3	-	CASSATGTGGNTIYF	TGTGCCAGCAGCGCTACAGGGACTGGAGGAAACACCATATATTTT
TRBV7-9	-	TRBJ2-5	-	CASSLAQETQYF	TGTGCCAGCAGCTTAGCTCAAGAGACCCAGTACTTC
TRBV5-1	-	TRBJ2-7	-	CASSEGISYEQYF	TGCGCCAGCAGCGAGGGCATCTCCTACGAGCAGTACTTC
TRBV12-3/TRBV12-4	-	TRBJ1-1	-	CASSSTLNTEAFF	TGTGCCAGCAGTTCGACGCTGAACACTGAAGCTTTCTTT
TRBV4-3	TRBD2	TRBJ2-7	-	CASSQDRASGGLNEQYF	TGCGCCAGCAGCCAAGATAGAGCTAGCGGGGGACTAAACGAGCAGTACTTC
TRBV19	-	TRBJ1-5	few	CASSIVADLSNQPQHF	TGTGCCAGTAGTATAGTGGCTGATCTTAGCAATCAGCCCCAGCATTTT
TRBV19	-	TRBJ1-2	-	CASSPEVNYGYTF	TGTGCCAGTAGTCCCGAAGTTAACTATGGCTACACCTTC
TRBV2	TRBD2	TRBJ2-1	once	CASSSREGGNEQFF	TGTGCCAGCTCCAGTAGGGAGGGTGGAAATGAGCAGTTCTTC
TRBV27	-	TRBJ2-1	once	CASSLPGNEQFF	TGTGCCAGCAGTTTGCCCGGGAATGAGCAGTTCTTC
TRBV14	-	TRBJ2-7	-	CASSGHPWLASGAYEQYF	TGTGCCAGCAGCGGCCATCCTTGGTTAGCAAGCGGAGCTTACGAGCAGTACTTC
TRBV6-2/TRBV6-3	-	TRBJ1-2	-	CASSGDFYGYTF	TGTGCCAGCAGTGGGGACTTCTATGGCTACACCTTC
TRBV2	-	TRBJ1-2	-	CASSEVDKKNYGYTF	TGTGCCAGCAGTGAAGTGGACAAAAAGAACTATGGCTACACCTTC
TRBV10-3	TRBD1	TRBJ1-2	-	CAISRDREYGYTF	TGTGCCATCAGTAGGGACAGGGAATATGGCTACACCTTC
TRBV5-6	TRBD1	TRBJ2-5	once	CASSLRGQVETQYF	TGTGCCAGCAGCTTGAGGGGGCAGGTGGAGACCCAGTACTTC
TRBV11-2	TRBD1	TRBJ1-2	-	CASSLGGQVSKGYGYTF	TGTGCCAGCAGCTTAGGGGGACAGGTCTCAAAAGGGTATGGCTACACCTTC
TRBV10-3	-	TRBJ1-6	-	CATVESFNSPLHF	TGTGCCACCGTGGAGAGTTTTAATTCACCCCTCCACTTT
TRBV14	-	TRBJ1-1	-	CASSEISVGMKAFF	TGTGCCAGCAGTGAAATCAGCGTTGGGATGAAAGCTTTCTTT
TRBV7-8	TRBD1	TRBJ2-1	once	CASSLRDRGNEQFF	TGTGCCAGCAGCTTAAGGGACAGGGGGAATGAGCAGTTCTTC
TRBV5-1	TRBD1	TRBJ1-2	-	CARSLETGHETF	TGCGCCAGAAGCTTGGAGACAGGGCACGAAACCTTC
TRBV7-9	TRBD1	TRBJ2-7	-	CASSRQGVDGEQYF	TGTGCCAGCAGCCGACAGGGGGTAGATGGAGAGCAGTACTTC
TRBV5-5	TRBD1	TRBJ1-2	-	CASSLGDSTNYGYTF	TGTGCCAGCAGCTTGGGGGACAGTACTAACTATGGCTACACCTTC
TRBV27	-	TRBJ1-2	-	CASSLRTAADGYTF	TGTGCCAGCAGTCTCCGAACAGCCGCGGATGGCTACACCTTC
TRBV7-9	TRBD1	TRBJ2-1	once	CASSSNRQGFEQFF	TGTGCCAGCAGCTCTAACCGACAGGGGTTTGAGCAGTTCTTC
TRBV13	-	TRBJ2-7	-	CASSSSYEQYF	TGTGCCAGCAGCTCCTCCTACGAGCAGTACTTC
TRBV6-5	-	TRBJ2-5	-	CASGPGTQYF	TGTGCCAGCGGACCGGGGACCCAGTACTTC